A selection of T cell receptor beta chains follows, all from one sample in a study of blood T cells in healthy people across ages. TCRdb called the 5' RACE reads again in MiXCR, with one record for every CDR3 protein. The table has nearly 1 million distinct CDR3 sequences, 51% seen once. Sequencing used blood. Receptors originate from a woman aged 55-70 years in good health. The CDR3 runs from the conserved cysteine through the conserved F or W. A D gene is named only where the DNA matches it firmly. Not every row has a clone size; where given, it reads once, few, many or a size class.

d_gene: NA
v_gene: TRBV20-1
abundance: NA
j_gene: TRBJ2-3
CDR3aa: CSAGPTGTGTDTQYF
CDR3nt: TGCAGTGCTGGCCCGACGGGGACTGGCACAGATACGCAGTATTTT

d_gene: TRBD2
v_gene: TRBV12-3/TRBV12-4
abundance: few
j_gene: TRBJ2-3
CDR3aa: CASSTRLAGSDTQYF
CDR3nt: TGTGCCAGCAGTACCCGACTAGCGGGGTCAGATACGCAGTATTTT

d_gene: NA
v_gene: TRBV20-1
abundance: NA
j_gene: TRBJ1-5
CDR3aa: CSARGHLSNQPQHF
CDR3nt: TGCAGTGCTAGAGGACATCTTAGCAATCAGCCCCAGCATTTT

d_gene: NA
v_gene: TRBV11-2
abundance: NA
j_gene: TRBJ1-2
CDR3aa: CASSLEGGGSGGYTF
CDR3nt: TGTGCCAGCAGCTTGGAGGGGGGGGGTTCCGGCGGCTACACCTTC

d_gene: NA
v_gene: TRBV18
abundance: NA
j_gene: TRBJ1-1
CDR3aa: CASSLLRQTRLEAFF
CDR3nt: TGCGCCAGCTCACTACTCCGACAGACCCGCCTGGAGGCTTTCTTT

d_gene: TRBD2
v_gene: TRBV28
abundance: NA
j_gene: TRBJ2-5
CDR3aa: CASSSPTSFETQYF
CDR3nt: TGTGCCAGCAGTTCCCCGACTAGCTTTGAGACCCAGTACTTC

d_gene: NA
v_gene: TRBV5-1
abundance: few
j_gene: TRBJ1-1
CDR3aa: CASSLGAGVNTEAFF
CDR3nt: TGCGCCAGCAGCTTGGGTGCGGGGGTGAACACTGAAGCTTTCTTT

d_gene: NA
v_gene: TRBV7-2
abundance: few
j_gene: TRBJ2-1
CDR3aa: CASSLGPFEQFF
CDR3nt: TGTGCCAGCAGCCTGGGACCTTTTGAGCAGTTCTTC

d_gene: NA
v_gene: TRBV7-9
abundance: few
j_gene: TRBJ2-1
CDR3aa: CASSLPGQQFF
CDR3nt: TGTGCCAGCAGCTTACCAGGACAGCAGTTCTTC

d_gene: NA
v_gene: TRBV2
abundance: NA
j_gene: TRBJ2-5
CDR3aa: CASMIGKETQYF
CDR3nt: TGTGCCAGCATGATCGGGAAAGAGACCCAGTACTTC

d_gene: NA
v_gene: TRBV28
abundance: NA
j_gene: TRBJ2-1
CDR3aa: CASMLLGSYNEQFF
CDR3nt: TGTGCCAGCATGTTACTAGGCTCCTACAATGAGCAGTTCTTC

d_gene: NA
v_gene: TRBV12-3/TRBV12-4
abundance: few
j_gene: TRBJ2-2
CDR3aa: CASSLRQGGTGELFF
CDR3nt: TGTGCCAGCAGTTTACGGCAGGGTGGCACCGGGGAGCTGTTTTTT

d_gene: TRBD2
v_gene: TRBV7-9
abundance: NA
j_gene: TRBJ2-5
CDR3aa: CASSPWGGYQETQYF
CDR3nt: TGTGCCAGCAGCCCTTGGGGGGGGTACCAAGAGACCCAGTACTTC

d_gene: NA
v_gene: TRBV2
abundance: few
j_gene: TRBJ1-5
CDR3aa: CASSTRKGSNQPQHF
CDR3nt: TGTGCCAGCTCAACAAGGAAAGGCTCAAATCAGCCCCAGCATTTT

d_gene: TRBD1
v_gene: TRBV11-2
abundance: few
j_gene: TRBJ1-2
CDR3aa: CASSLTGEGGYTF
CDR3nt: TGTGCCAGCAGCTTAACAGGGGAAGGAGGCTACACCTTC

d_gene: NA
v_gene: TRBV5-5
abundance: NA
j_gene: TRBJ1-1
CDR3aa: CASSFSWDTEAFF
CDR3nt: TGTGCCAGCAGCTTTTCGTGGGACACTGAAGCTTTCTTT

d_gene: TRBD1
v_gene: TRBV6-1
abundance: NA
j_gene: TRBJ2-1
CDR3aa: CASSEEEGTGSNEQFF
CDR3nt: TGTGCCAGCAGTGAAGAGGAAGGGACAGGGTCCAATGAGCAGTTCTTC

d_gene: NA
v_gene: TRBV24-1
abundance: few
j_gene: TRBJ2-3
CDR3aa: CATSDFGGRRDTQYF
CDR3nt: TGTGCCACCAGTGATTTCGGAGGCCGTAGGGATACGCAGTATTTT

d_gene: NA
v_gene: TRBV27
abundance: NA
j_gene: TRBJ1-1
CDR3aa: CASSLFVGTSEAFF
CDR3nt: TGTGCCAGCAGTTTATTCGTCGGGACCTCTGAAGCTTTCTTT

d_gene: NA
v_gene: TRBV3-1
abundance: few
j_gene: TRBJ1-1
CDR3aa: CASSQRGDTEAFF
CDR3nt: TGTGCCAGCAGCCAAAGGGGCGACACTGAAGCTTTCTTT

d_gene: NA
v_gene: TRBV5-1
abundance: NA
j_gene: TRBJ2-5
CDR3aa: CASSLSWVSSYNEQYF
CDR3nt: TGCGCCAGCAGCCTCTCGTGGGTGAGCTCCTACAATGAGCAGTACTTC

d_gene: TRBD2
v_gene: TRBV19
abundance: once
j_gene: TRBJ2-1
CDR3aa: CASNPRGGLYNEQFF
CDR3nt: TGTGCCAGTAACCCCCGGGGGGGACTATACAATGAGCAGTTCTTC

d_gene: NA
v_gene: TRBV7-8
abundance: NA
j_gene: TRBJ1-5
CDR3aa: CASSLAGGGNQPQHF
CDR3nt: TGCGCCAGCAGCTTGGCCGGGGGAGGCAATCAGCCCCAGCATTTT

d_gene: TRBD2
v_gene: TRBV11-2
abundance: NA
j_gene: TRBJ2-5
CDR3aa: CASMTSGINEQYF
CDR3nt: TGTGCCAGCATGACTAGCGGGATTAATGAGCAGTACTTC

d_gene: TRBD2
v_gene: TRBV12-5
abundance: NA
j_gene: TRBJ2-5
CDR3aa: CASGLGGGIETQYF
CDR3nt: TGTGCTAGTGGTTTGGGGGGGGGAATAGAGACCCAGTACTTC

d_gene: NA
v_gene: TRBV6-5
abundance: NA
j_gene: TRBJ2-7
CDR3aa: CASSPGDSGSREQYF
CDR3nt: TGTGCCAGCAGTCCCGGAGACAGTGGCTCTCGGGAGCAGTACTTC

d_gene: TRBD2
v_gene: TRBV7-9
abundance: few
j_gene: TRBJ2-3
CDR3aa: CASSLQAGGPTDTQYF
CDR3nt: TGTGCCAGCAGCTTACAAGCGGGAGGGCCGACAGATACGCAGTATTTT

d_gene: NA
v_gene: TRBV28
abundance: once
j_gene: TRBJ1-1
CDR3aa: CASSRIQGAEAFF
CDR3nt: TGTGCCAGCAGCAGAATACAGGGCGCTGAAGCTTTCTTT

d_gene: NA
v_gene: TRBV7-9
abundance: NA
j_gene: TRBJ2-3
CDR3aa: CASSPLGEATDTQYF
CDR3nt: TGTGCCAGCAGCCCCCTCGGGGAGGCGACAGATACGCAGTATTTT

d_gene: TRBD1
v_gene: TRBV6-1
abundance: once
j_gene: TRBJ2-1
CDR3aa: CASSWGQGGNEQFF
CDR3nt: TGTGCCAGCAGTTGGGGACAGGGGGGCAATGAGCAGTTCTTC

d_gene: TRBD1
v_gene: TRBV6-1
abundance: NA
j_gene: TRBJ2-5
CDR3aa: CASSADRGGVEYF
CDR3nt: TGTGCCAGCAGTGCGGACAGGGGGGGAGTTGAGTACTTC

d_gene: NA
v_gene: TRBV7-2
abundance: many
j_gene: TRBJ2-5
CDR3aa: CASSFEGETQYF
CDR3nt: TGTGCCAGCAGCTTTGAGGGAGAGACCCAGTACTTC

d_gene: TRBD2
v_gene: TRBV29-1
abundance: few
j_gene: TRBJ2-7
CDR3aa: CSVEGSGSSYEQYF
CDR3nt: TGCAGCGTTGAGGGTAGCGGGAGTTCCTACGAGCAGTACTTC

d_gene: NA
v_gene: TRBV20-1
abundance: few
j_gene: TRBJ2-1
CDR3aa: CSARTGGQIDEQFF
CDR3nt: TGCAGTGCTAGGACCGGCGGCCAGATCGATGAGCAGTTCTTC

d_gene: NA
v_gene: TRBV14
abundance: NA
j_gene: TRBJ1-5
CDR3aa: CASSQSPNGQRNQPQHF
CDR3nt: TGTGCCAGCAGCCAATCCCCTAATGGGCAACGAAATCAGCCCCAGCATTTT

d_gene: NA
v_gene: TRBV29-1
abundance: NA
j_gene: TRBJ1-2
CDR3aa: CSASDISNYRYTF
CDR3nt: TGCAGCGCGAGCGATATTTCTAACTATCGCTACACCTTC

d_gene: TRBD1
v_gene: TRBV6-5
abundance: NA
j_gene: TRBJ1-4
CDR3aa: CASSYTTGSNEKLFF
CDR3nt: TGTGCCAGCAGTTACACGACAGGGTCTAATGAAAAACTGTTTTTT

d_gene: TRBD2
v_gene: TRBV6-2/TRBV6-3
abundance: NA
j_gene: TRBJ2-5
CDR3aa: CASSLSGLAGKKTQYF
CDR3nt: TGTGCCAGCAGCTTATCGGGACTAGCGGGAAAGAAGACCCAGTACTTC

d_gene: TRBD2
v_gene: TRBV4-1
abundance: NA
j_gene: TRBJ2-3
CDR3aa: CASSQALGDYRNTQYF
CDR3nt: TGCGCCAGCAGCCAAGCTCTTGGGGACTATCGGAATACGCAGTATTTT

d_gene: NA
v_gene: TRBV7-9
abundance: few
j_gene: TRBJ2-5
CDR3aa: CASSLSSGGETQYF
CDR3nt: TGTGCCAGCAGTTTATCGTCAGGGGGGGAGACCCAGTACTTC

d_gene: TRBD2
v_gene: TRBV28
abundance: few
j_gene: TRBJ2-7
CDR3aa: CASSQPGTSGSYEQYF
CDR3nt: TGTGCCAGCAGCCAGCCCGGGACTAGCGGGAGTTACGAGCAGTACTTC

d_gene: TRBD2
v_gene: TRBV28
abundance: NA
j_gene: TRBJ2-5
CDR3aa: CASREKVAGPGETQYF
CDR3nt: TGTGCCAGCAGAGAAAAGGTAGCGGGACCTGGGGAGACCCAGTACTTC

d_gene: NA
v_gene: TRBV10-3
abundance: once
j_gene: TRBJ2-7
CDR3aa: CAISVLSDEQYF
CDR3nt: TGTGCCATCAGTGTCCTTTCGGACGAGCAGTACTTC

d_gene: TRBD2
v_gene: TRBV5-1
abundance: many
j_gene: TRBJ2-5
CDR3aa: CASSELAGGPSETQYF
CDR3nt: TGCGCCAGCAGCGAACTAGCGGGAGGGCCCTCAGAGACCCAGTACTTC

d_gene: NA
v_gene: TRBV4-1
abundance: NA
j_gene: TRBJ1-2
CDR3aa: CASSHLWTFPGYTF
CDR3nt: TGCGCCAGCAGCCACCTTTGGACATTTCCTGGCTACACCTTC

d_gene: NA
v_gene: TRBV27
abundance: NA
j_gene: TRBJ2-7
CDR3aa: CASSLNGARPYEQYF
CDR3nt: TGTGCCAGCAGTTTAAATGGCGCCCGACCCTACGAGCAGTACTTC

d_gene: NA
v_gene: TRBV4-1
abundance: few
j_gene: TRBJ2-3
CDR3aa: CASSQVMDTQYF
CDR3nt: TGCGCCAGCAGCCAAGTAATGGATACGCAGTATTTT